The 29 T cell receptor beta chains below were found in one sample sequenced in a study of blood T cells in healthy people across ages. Primed by a sample-barcoded 5' primer and a J-beta primer mix, a second PCR proceeded for about 7 to 11 cycles. One entry per CDR3 protein results from TCRdb running MiXCR on the 5' RACE reads. The sample has around 750,000 distinct CDR3 sequences; roughly 50% are singletons. Sequenced sample: blood. These receptors all stem from a man aged 80 or over in good health.

This clonotype was detected once. The V gene is TRBV11-2, the J gene TRBJ2-5; D is unresolved. V was trimmed by 0 bases and J by 1 base, leaving 6 bases between them. This CDR3 is built from 14 residues. The V gene's germline CDR1 is SGHAT and CDR2 FQNNGV. CDR3 nucleotide sequence: TGTGCCAGCAGCTTAGAACGGGTCCAAGAGACCCAGTACTTC. Translated, it gives CASSLERVQETQYF.

This clonotype showed up just a few times. The rearrangement uses TRBV28 and TRBJ2-5; 10 nucleotides match TRBD2. J gave up 5 bases and V 7 bases, and 4 bases lay outside the gene matches. From germline, CDR1 is MDHEN and CDR2 SYDVKM. CDR3 length equals 13 residues. CDR3 residues: CASNLSGRETQYF. The CDR3 bases are TGTGCCAGCAACCTTAGCGGGAGGGAGACCCAGTACTTC.

The rearrangement uses TRBV18 and TRBJ2-4; weak D call: TRBD2 (6 bases). Deletions cut 3 bases from V and 6 bases from J, with 15 bases between. CDR1 and CDR2 from the germline V gene are KGHSH and LQKENI. The CDR3 spans 15 residues. CDR3 in amino acids: CASSPAPSGRNIQYF. The CDR3 DNA reads TGTGCCAGCTCACCGGCCCCCTCCGGGAGAAACATTCAGTACTTC.

This chain uses TRBV20-1 with TRBJ2-1; TRBD1 aligns across 10 bases. Unmatched junction bases numbered 5, after V lost 6 bases and J lost 3 bases. CDR3 length: 14 amino acids. CDR1 is DFQATT, CDR2 SNEGSKA, per germline (reference sequence). CDR3 sequence reads: CSAARDRGYNEQFF. The CDR3 DNA is TGCAGTGCCGCGCGGGACAGGGGCTACAATGAGCAGTTCTTC.

As concerns this clonotype: Being one base from a much bigger clone, this may be a read error. This sequence joins TRBV28 and TRBJ2-7; 9 positions match TRBD1. The CDR3 spans 16 residues. Germline CDR1 MDHEN, CDR2 SYDVKM. As DNA, the CDR3 is TGTGCCAGCAGTTTCATACAGGGGGCGAGCTCCGACGAGCAGTACTTC. Translated: CASSFIQGASSDEQYF.

The chain carries TRBV5-1 and TRBJ2-1, with 10 positions matching TRBD1. V dropped 2 bases and J dropped 12; count of bases not matched to a gene: 11. CDR1 and CDR2 (germline): SGHRS, YFSETQ. The CDR3 has 15 amino acids. CDR3 coding DNA: TGCGCCAGCAGCTTCTTGGGACAGGGGCCCTCGGGGCAGTTCTTC. Protein: CASSFLGQGPSGQFF. The full variable domain, rest sourced from reference TRBV5-1 and TRBJ2-1, is KAGVTQTPRYLIKTRGQQVTLSCSPISGHRSVSWYQQTPGQGLQFLFEYFSETQRNKGNFPGRFSGRQFSNSRSEMNVSTLELGDSALYLCASSFLGQGPSGQFFGPGTRLTVL.

The chain has TRBV6-6 and TRBJ2-4; D is unresolved. Germline CDR1 MNHNY, CDR2 SVGAGI (reference sequence). The CDR3 has 11 amino acids. Trimming left V 2 bases short and J 9 bases short, with 5 bases between. This CDR3 reads CASSYSVIQYF. The CDR3 nucleotides are TGTGCCAGCAGTTACAGTGTCATTCAGTACTTC.

V is TRBV10-3 and J is TRBJ2-1, with D maybe TRBD1 (6 bases). The germline V gene encodes CDR1 ENHRY and CDR2 SYGVKD. The CDR3 is 15 residues long. V lost 4 bases and J lost 8, with 18 bases in between. The CDR3, as DNA: TGTGCCATCAGTGGTACGAATCCACCAGGGGATGAGCAGTTCTTC. Translated: CAISGTNPPGDEQFF.

V is TRBV12-3 or TRBV12-4 and J is TRBJ2-5, with TRBD2 matching 8 bases. V gave up 3 bases and J gave up 4 bases; unmatched junction bases: 4. CDR3 length: 14 residues. The CDR3 DNA reads TGTGCCAGCAGTTTGTGGCTAGCGGGAGAGACCCAGTACTTC. Translation: CASSLWLAGETQYF.

This rearrangement joins TRBV7-6 to TRBJ2-7; D call uncertain. Trimming removed 0 bases from V and 10 bases from J, with 16 bases in between. This CDR3 spans 14 amino acids. Germline V gene data show CDR1 as SGHVS and CDR2 as FNYEAQ. The DNA of the CDR3 is TGTGCCAGCAGCTTAGCGCAAGGGTCTACGGCCCAGTACTTC. It codes for CASSLAQGSTAQYF.

The table lists this clonotype with a few counts. The genes are TRBV12-3 or TRBV12-4 and TRBJ2-1, with D possibly being TRBD1 (5 bases). The CDR3 length is 19 residues. V lost 0 bases, J lost 2 bases, and 20 bases lay in between. The chain's CDR3 is CASSLAVGGAGPPYNEQFF. The CDR3 bases are TGTGCCAGCAGTTTAGCCGTAGGTGGGGCAGGGCCCCCCTACAATGAGCAGTTCTTC.

This sequence joins TRBV28 and TRBJ2-5; possibly TRBD1 for D (6 bases). The J call may be incorrect, as the DNA end agrees better with TRBJ2-7. This CDR3 has 13 residues. Germline V gene sequence: CDR1 MDHEN, CDR2 SYDVKM. The CDR3 nucleotides are TGTGCCAGCAGTCTCGGGACAAAGTACGAGCAGTACTTC. Translated, it gives CASSLGTKYEQYF.

The chain employs TRBV18 and TRBJ2-5; D remains unclear. Per the germline V gene, CDR1 is KGHSH and CDR2 is LQKENI. The CDR3 length is 14 residues. V lost 3 bases and J 5 bases, leaving 13 bases between the germline ends. The DNA for the CDR3 is TGTGCCAGCTCACCCGCCGGGCTAGTCGAGACCCAGTACTTC. Translated, it gives CASSPAGLVETQYF.

This clonotype came up many times. This rearrangement joins TRBV20-1 to TRBJ2-1, with D tentatively TRBD1 or TRBD2 (5 bases each). CDR1 is DFQATT, CDR2 SNEGSKA, per germline (reference sequence). The CDR3 totals 17 residues. Trimming took 2 bases from V and 1 from J, leaving 18 bases between them. In DNA form, the CDR3 reads TGCAGTGCTAGACCCGAGGGGCGGAAACTTTCCTACAATGAGCAGTTCTTC. It is translated as CSARPEGRKLSYNEQFF.

This chain connects TRBV10-2 to TRBJ2-1; 11 nucleotides line up with TRBD1. This CDR3 has 17 amino acids. V lost 3 bases, J lost 0 bases, and 4 bases stayed unmatched. In germline, CDR1 is WSHSY, CDR2 SAAADI. CDR3 coding DNA: TGCGCCAGCAGTGACTTGGGACAGGGGGGCTCCTACAATGAGCAGTTCTTC. Protein sequence: CASSDLGQGGSYNEQFF.

This sequence joins TRBV20-1 and TRBJ2-3; tentatively, D is TRBD2 (6 bases). CDR3 length: 16 amino acids. Germline loops: CDR1 DFQATT, CDR2 SNEGSKA (reference sequence). Between the trimmed V and J ends, which lost 0 bases and 0 bases, there was a span of 13 bases. CDR3 bases: TGCAGTGCTAGAGATTTTACCGGGAGAAGCACAGATACGCAGTATTTT. Encoded protein: CSARDFTGRSTDTQYF.

Regarding this clonotype: A much larger clone differs by one base, so this may be a read error. The genes are TRBV29-1 and TRBJ2-1, with 10 bases identical to TRBD2. CDR3 length: 14 amino acids. The V gene's germline CDR1 is SQVTM and CDR2 ANQGSEA. CDR3: CSVGTSGVHNERFF. CDR3 bases: TGCAGCGTTGGCACTAGCGGGGTCCACAATGAGCGGTTCTTC.

The V and J genes are TRBV2 and TRBJ1-1; 9 bases match TRBD1. This CDR3 is 15 amino acids long. V lost 3 bases to trimming and J lost 2 bases; unmatched junction nucleotides: 4. The germline gives CDR1 SNHLY, CDR2 FYNNEI. Written as DNA, the CDR3 is TGTGCCAGCAGTGAGGGGACAGGGACAAACACTGAAGCTTTCTTT. This translates into CASSEGTGTNTEAFF.

V gene TRBV12-3 or TRBV12-4 combines with J gene TRBJ1-5; tentative D call: TRBD1 (5 bases). Trimming removed 5 bases at V and 8 bases at J, with 10 bases between. The CDR3 contains 12 residues. CDR3 in amino acids: CASSGGGKPQHF. In DNA form, the CDR3 reads TGTGCCAGCAGTGGCGGGGGTAAGCCCCAGCATTTT.

This clonotype was seen only once. This rearrangement joins TRBV30 to TRBJ1-4; D not resolved. The CDR3 runs 13 residues. Germline values: CDR1 GTSNPN, CDR2 SVGIG (reference sequence). Trimming took off 2 bases at V and 4 bases at J, with 8 bases between the two ends. The CDR3 here is CAWSSGFNEKLFF. CDR3 bases: TGTGCCTGGAGTTCAGGATTTAATGAAAAACTGTTTTTT. Supplemented by reference TRBV30 and TRBJ1-4, the full variable domain reads SQTIHQWPATLVQPVGSPLSLECTVEGTSNPNLYWYRQAAGRGLQLLFYSVGIGQISSEVPQNLSASRPQDRQFILSSKKLLLSDSGFYLCAWSSGFNEKLFFGSGTQLSVL.

This chain uses TRBV28 with TRBJ2-3; no reliable D call. The V gene's germline CDR1 is MDHEN and CDR2 SYDVKM. This CDR3 is built from 15 residues. V was shortened by 6 bases and J by 5 bases, with 18 bases between the two germline ends. The CDR3 coding sequence is TGTGCCAGCAGAGGACGGGCGGTTGGTTTAGATACGCAGTATTTT. Translation gives CASRGRAVGLDTQYF.

This chain links TRBV2 with TRBJ2-1, with 15 bases identical to TRBD2. The V gene end was trimmed by 4 bases and the J gene end by 0 bases; junction bases not matched to a gene: 10. The CDR3 sequence is 20 residues long. Germline V gene data show CDR1 as SNHLY and CDR2 as FYNNEI. The CDR3 loop reads CASSGGLAGGVVSSYNEQFF. The CDR3 DNA sequence: TGTGCCAGCAGTGGGGGACTAGCGGGAGGCGTTGTGAGCTCCTACAATGAGCAGTTCTTC.

The chain is built from TRBV28 and TRBJ2-5; D gene ambiguous. The CDR3 contains 13 residues. CDR1 and CDR2 (germline): MDHEN, SYDVKM. CDR3 DNA sequence: TGTGCTTCCGGCATTCTTCATCAAGAGACCCAGTACTTC. Encoded protein: CASGILHQETQYF.

V is TRBV6-2 or TRBV6-3 and J is TRBJ1-1; D not certain. CDR1 and CDR2 (germline): MNHEY, SVGEGT. This CDR3 has 13 residues. V dropped 7 bases and J dropped 8 bases, with 17 bases sitting between them. CDR3 sequence reads: CASTNLFISEAFF. CDR3 DNA: TGTGCCAGCACCAACCTCTTTATTTCGGAAGCTTTCTTT.

This clonotype was found a few times. DNA of the CDR3: TGCAGTGCAACAGGAGGGTGGGGAGAGACCCAGTACTTC. This gives the protein CSATGGWGETQYF. The chain employs TRBV20-1 and TRBJ2-5; a possible D gene is TRBD2 (6 bases). Germline V gene data show CDR1 as DFQATT and CDR2 as SNEGSKA (reference sequence). V lost 6 bases and J lost 4, with 15 bases in between. This CDR3 is built from 13 residues.

This clonotype was seen more than once but under ten times. The chain carries TRBV27 and TRBJ2-5; D not resolved. V lost 5 bases and J lost 5, with 15 bases in between. Germline V gives CDR1 MNHEY, CDR2 SMNVEV (reference sequence). This CDR3 has 14 residues. As DNA, the CDR3 is TGTGCCAGCAGTGTTGACCCCCTAGGGGAGACCCAGTACTTC. Amino acids: CASSVDPLGETQYF.

This chain links TRBV20-1 with TRBJ2-1, with D possibly called TRBD1 or TRBD2 (5 bases each). Deletions cut 3 bases from V and 13 bases from J, with 19 bases between. In germline, CDR1 is DFQATT, CDR2 SNEGSKA (reference sequence). The CDR3 is 13 residues long. The CDR3 DNA is TGCAGTGCTAGTTCGGAGCTGCTTGGGACCCAGTTCTTC. This gives the protein CSASSELLGTQFF.

The chain joins TRBV5-1 to TRBJ2-1, with 12 bases aligning to TRBD2. V gave up 3 bases and J gave up 7 bases; unmatched junction bases: 5. In germline, CDR1 is SGHRS, CDR2 YFSETQ. CDR3 length: 15 residues. The CDR3 is CASSSNGLAGNEQFF. For the CDR3, the DNA is TGCGCCAGCAGCTCAAATGGACTAGCGGGAAATGAGCAGTTCTTC.

Only a few counts were recorded for this clonotype. Its ends do not fully match the called genes, so a read error is possible. This rearrangement joins TRBV6-2 or TRBV6-3 to TRBJ1-5, with TRBD1 matching over 7 bases. The CDR3 extends over 14 amino acids. CDR1 MNHEY and CDR2 SVGEGT come from the germline V gene. The CDR3 DNA follows: TGTGCCAGCTCAGGAACAGGGGTGTATCAACCCCAGCATTTT. As protein: CASSGTGVYQPQHF.